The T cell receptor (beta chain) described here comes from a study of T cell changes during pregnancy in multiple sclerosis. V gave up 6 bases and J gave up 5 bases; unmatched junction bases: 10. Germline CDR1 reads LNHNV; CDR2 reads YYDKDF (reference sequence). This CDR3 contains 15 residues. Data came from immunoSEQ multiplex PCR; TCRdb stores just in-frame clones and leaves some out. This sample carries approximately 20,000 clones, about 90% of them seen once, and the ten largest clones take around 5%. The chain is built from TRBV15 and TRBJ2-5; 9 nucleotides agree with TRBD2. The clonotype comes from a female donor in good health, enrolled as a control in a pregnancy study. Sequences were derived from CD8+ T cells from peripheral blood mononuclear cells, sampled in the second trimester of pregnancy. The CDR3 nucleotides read TGTGCCACCAGGCTGGGGACTAGCCGTTTGGAGACCCAGTACTTC. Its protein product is CATRLGTSRLETQYF.